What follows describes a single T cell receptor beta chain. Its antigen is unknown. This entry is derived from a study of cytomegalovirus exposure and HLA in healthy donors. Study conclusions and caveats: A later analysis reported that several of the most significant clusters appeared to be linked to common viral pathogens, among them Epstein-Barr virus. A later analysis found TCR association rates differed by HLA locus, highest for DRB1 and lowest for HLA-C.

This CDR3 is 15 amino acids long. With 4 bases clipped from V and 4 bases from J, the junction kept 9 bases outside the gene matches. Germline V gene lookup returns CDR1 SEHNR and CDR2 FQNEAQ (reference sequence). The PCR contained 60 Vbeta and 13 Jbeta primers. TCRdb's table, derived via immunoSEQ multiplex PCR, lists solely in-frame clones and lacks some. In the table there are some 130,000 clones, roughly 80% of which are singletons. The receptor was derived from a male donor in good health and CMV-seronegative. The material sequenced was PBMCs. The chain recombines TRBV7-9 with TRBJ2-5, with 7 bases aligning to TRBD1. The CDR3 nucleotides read TGTGCCAGCAGCTCCCGGGACAGAACGTTAGAGACCCAGTACTTC. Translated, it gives CASSSRDRTLETQYF.